One sample yielded the 6 T cell receptor beta chains listed below, sequenced in a study of T cells in Graves' hyperthyroidism and ophthalmopathy (dated by TCRdb to the late 2010s). The protocol used for the library was multiplex PCR. Sequencer: Illumina HiSeq 2000. The TCR beta CDR3 regions were amplified from the RNA transcripts. The TCR CDR3 was subjected to a first round of RT-PCR using the HTBI primer set and the Qiagen OneStep RT-PCR kit. The public reads were run again by TCRdb, first through fastp at Q25 and then through MiXCR, and only productive beta chains were kept. Merged by CDR3 protein, the rows form single entries marked with the most common genes and DNA. Recorded for this sample are approximately 590,000 distinct CDR3 sequences; approximately 44% of them occurred a single time. Just over 8% of the sample is taken by the ten largest. Input material: peripheral blood or thyroid tissue (not recorded which). These receptors all stem from a woman between 18 and 30 years old with Graves' hyperthyroidism. Donor details come from another sample of the same person, matched by shared clones.

This clonotype has only one observation. The junction departs from germline at one end; a sequencing error may be responsible. The rearrangement links TRBV7-9 to TRBJ2-5; D remains ambiguous. This CDR3 has 8 residues. Germline CDR1 reads SEHNR; CDR2 reads FQNEAQ (reference sequence). The CDR3: CASVPQNF. Here the CDR3 DNA reads TGTGCCAGCGTACCTCAGAACTTC. The complete variable domain, with remaining parts taken from reference TRBV7-9 and TRBJ2-5, reads DTGVSQNPRHKITKRGQNVTFRCDPISEHNRLYWYRQTLGQGPEFLTYFQNEAQLEKSRLLSDRFSAERPKGSFSTLEIQRTEQGDSAMYLCASVPQNFGPGTRLLVL.

This clonotype was seen repeatedly, ten times or more. J is TRBJ1-3 and V is TRBV29-1; 10 bases agree with TRBD1. The CDR3 runs 15 residues. Germline CDR1 SQVTM, CDR2 ANQGSEA. Unmatched junction bases numbered 3, after V lost 1 base and J lost 3 bases. Here the CDR3 reads CSVEGGTGVGNTIYF. CDR3 in DNA: TGCAGCGTTGAAGGGGGGACAGGGGTTGGAAACACCATATATTTT.

The chain employs TRBV29-1 and TRBJ2-3; TRBD2 matches 11 bases. Germline CDR1 and CDR2: SQVTM and ANQGSEA. The J segment lost 4 bases and the V segment lost 3 bases, leaving 6 bases of the junction unmatched. The CDR3 is 15 amino acids. CDR3 residues: CSVEGLAVPADTQYF. Written as DNA, the CDR3 is TGCAGCGTTGAGGGACTAGCGGTGCCGGCAGATACGCAGTATTTT.

In this sample, this clonotype turned up a few times. This chain joins TRBV2 and TRBJ2-5; 10 positions agree with TRBD2. V was pared by 6 bases and J by 2 bases, with 6 bases of the junction left unmatched. This CDR3 is 15 amino acids long. CDR1 SNHLY and CDR2 FYNNEI come from the germline V gene. The CDR3 loop is CASSPPTSGQETQYF. The CDR3 coding sequence is TGTGCCAGCAGCCCGCCGACTAGCGGGCAAGAGACCCAGTACTTC.

About this clonotype: A far larger clone lies a single base away; this is likely a read error. This chain joins TRBV29-1 and TRBJ2-5; D may match TRBD1 or TRBD2 (5 bases each). Germline V gene sequence: CDR1 SQVTM, CDR2 ANQGSEA. The CDR3 has 10 residues. CDR3 amino acids: CSAGQETQCF. The DNA of the CDR3 is TGCAGCGCGGGGCAAGAGACCCAGTGCTTC.

This clonotype appeared a few times. V and J are TRBV7-9 and TRBJ1-1; 7 nucleotides align to TRBD1. This CDR3 has 16 amino acids. The germline V gene encodes CDR1 SEHNR and CDR2 FQNEAQ (reference sequence). The ends lost 1 base at V and 0 bases at J; junction bases unmatched: 5. The CDR3 bases are TGTGCCAGCAGCTTAGGAGGGGGCGTCTTGAACACTGAAGCTTTCTTT. It yields the protein CASSLGGGVLNTEAFF.